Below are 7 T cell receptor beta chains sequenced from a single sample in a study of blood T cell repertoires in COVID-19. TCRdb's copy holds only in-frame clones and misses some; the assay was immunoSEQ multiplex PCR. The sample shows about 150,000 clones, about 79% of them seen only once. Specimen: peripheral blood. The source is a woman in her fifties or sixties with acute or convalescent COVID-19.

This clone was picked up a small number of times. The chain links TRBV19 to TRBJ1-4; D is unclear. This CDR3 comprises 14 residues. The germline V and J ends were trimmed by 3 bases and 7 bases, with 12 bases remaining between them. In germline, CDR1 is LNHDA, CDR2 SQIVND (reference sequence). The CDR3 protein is CASSMLVTSEKLFF. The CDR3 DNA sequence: TGTGCCAGTAGTATGTTGGTGACAAGTGAAAAACTGTTTTTT.

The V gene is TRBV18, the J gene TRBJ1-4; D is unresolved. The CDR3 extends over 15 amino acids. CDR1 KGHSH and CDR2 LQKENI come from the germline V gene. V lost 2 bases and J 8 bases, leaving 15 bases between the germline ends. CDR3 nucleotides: TGTGCCAGCTCACCATCGAGGACGGCGGGGGAAAAACTGTTTTTT. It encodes CASSPSRTAGEKLFF.

The CDR3 sequence: CSAPPRDTRDYF. As DNA, the CDR3 is TGCAGCGCTCCGCCCAGGGACACCCGGGACTACTTC. V is TRBV29-1 and J is TRBJ2-7, with D tentatively TRBD1 (6 bases). From germline, CDR1 is SQVTM and CDR2 ANQGSEA. This CDR3 is 12 amino acids long. The V end lost 7 bases, the J end lost 13 bases, and 23 bases lay between the germline ends.

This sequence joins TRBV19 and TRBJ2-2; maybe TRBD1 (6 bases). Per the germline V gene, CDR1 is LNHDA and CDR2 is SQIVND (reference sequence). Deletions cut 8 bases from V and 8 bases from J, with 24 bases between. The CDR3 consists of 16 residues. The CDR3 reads CASARGRGLLPGELFF. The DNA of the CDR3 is TGTGCCAGTGCCCGGGGCAGGGGCCTATTGCCGGGGGAGCTGTTTTTT.

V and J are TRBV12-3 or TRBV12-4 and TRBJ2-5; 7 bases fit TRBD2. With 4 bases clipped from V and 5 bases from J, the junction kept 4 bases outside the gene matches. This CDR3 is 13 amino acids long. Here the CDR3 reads CASSWWRGETQYF. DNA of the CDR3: TGTGCCAGCAGTTGGTGGCGGGGGGAGACCCAGTACTTC.

The CDR3 DNA reads as TGTGCCAGCAAACCTCAGGGGAATTCACCCCTCCACTTT. Translating gives CASKPQGNSPLHF. The rearrangement joins TRBV2 to TRBJ1-6; weak D call: TRBD1 (6 bases). The CDR3 consists of 13 residues. Trimming pared 7 bases from V and 7 bases from J, leaving 11 bases between. Germline V CDR1 and CDR2: SNHLY, FYNNEI.

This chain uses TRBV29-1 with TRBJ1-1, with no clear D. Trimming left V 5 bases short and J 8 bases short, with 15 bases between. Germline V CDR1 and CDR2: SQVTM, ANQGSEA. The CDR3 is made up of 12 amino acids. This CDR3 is CSVLTGGREAFF. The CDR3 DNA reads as TGCAGCGTTCTCACGGGAGGCAGGGAAGCTTTCTTT.